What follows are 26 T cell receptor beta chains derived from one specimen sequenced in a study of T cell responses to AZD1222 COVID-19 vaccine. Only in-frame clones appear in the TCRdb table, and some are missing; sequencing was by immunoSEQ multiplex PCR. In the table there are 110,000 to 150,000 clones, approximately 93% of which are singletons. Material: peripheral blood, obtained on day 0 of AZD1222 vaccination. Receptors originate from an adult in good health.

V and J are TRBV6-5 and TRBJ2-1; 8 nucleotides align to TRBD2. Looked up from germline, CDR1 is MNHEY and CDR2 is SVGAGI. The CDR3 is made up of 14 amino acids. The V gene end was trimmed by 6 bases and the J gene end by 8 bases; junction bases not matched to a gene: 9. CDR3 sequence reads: CASRDGTSYDEQFF. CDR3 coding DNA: TGTGCCAGCAGAGATGGGACTAGTTACGATGAGCAGTTCTTC.

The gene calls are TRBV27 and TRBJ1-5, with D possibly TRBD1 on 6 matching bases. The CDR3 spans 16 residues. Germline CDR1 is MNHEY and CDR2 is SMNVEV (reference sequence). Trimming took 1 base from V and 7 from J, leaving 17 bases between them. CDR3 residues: CASSLLGDAGAQPQHF. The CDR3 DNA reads TGTGCCAGCAGTTTATTGGGTGATGCAGGGGCACAGCCCCAGCATTTT.

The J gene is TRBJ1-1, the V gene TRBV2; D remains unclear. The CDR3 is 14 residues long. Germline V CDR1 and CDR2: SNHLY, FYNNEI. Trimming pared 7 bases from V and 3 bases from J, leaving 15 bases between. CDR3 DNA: TGTGCCAGCACTCATGAGGTAGGAGACACTGAAGCTTTCTTT. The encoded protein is CASTHEVGDTEAFF.

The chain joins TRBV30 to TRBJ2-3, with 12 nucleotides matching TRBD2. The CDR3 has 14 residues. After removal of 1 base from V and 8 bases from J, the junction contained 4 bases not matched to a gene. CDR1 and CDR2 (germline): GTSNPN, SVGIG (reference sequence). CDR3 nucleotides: TGTGCCTGGAGTGGACTAGCGGGAGAAAGTACGCAGTATTTT. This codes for CAWSGLAGESTQYF.

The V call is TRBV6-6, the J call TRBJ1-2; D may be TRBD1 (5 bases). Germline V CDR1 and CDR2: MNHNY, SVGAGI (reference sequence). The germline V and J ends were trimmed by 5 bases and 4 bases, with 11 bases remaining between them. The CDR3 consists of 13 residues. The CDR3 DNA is TGTGCCAGCAGTCTTGGGGGGTTCTATGGCTACACCTTC. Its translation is CASSLGGFYGYTF.

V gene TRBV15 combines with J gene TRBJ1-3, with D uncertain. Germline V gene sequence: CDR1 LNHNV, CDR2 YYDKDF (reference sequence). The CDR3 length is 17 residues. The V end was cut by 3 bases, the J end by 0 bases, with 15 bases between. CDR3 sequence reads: CATSSGGRTSSGNTIYF. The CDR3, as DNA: TGTGCCACCAGCAGTGGTGGACGCACAAGCTCTGGAAACACCATATATTTT. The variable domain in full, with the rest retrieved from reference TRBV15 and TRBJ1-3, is DAMVIQNPRYQVTQFGKPVTLSCSQTLNHNVMYWYQQKSSQAPKLLFHYYDKDFNNEADTPDNFQSRRPNTSFCFLDIRSPGLGDTAMYLCATSSGGRTSSGNTIYFGEGSWLTVV.

The DNA for the CDR3 is TGTGCCAGCAGCGTCACCCCGACGGACCCCTCTGGAAACACCATATATTTT. Translated: CASSVTPTDPSGNTIYF. The genes are TRBV9 and TRBJ1-3, with no clear D. Germline V lookup: CDR1 SGDLS, CDR2 YYNGEE. V lost 2 bases and J 0 bases, leaving 15 bases between the germline ends. The CDR3 is 17 residues long. Combining the CDR3 with reference TRBV9 and TRBJ1-3 gives the whole variable domain DSGVTQTPKHLITATGQRVTLRCSPRSGDLSVYWYQQSLDQGLQFLIQYYNGEERAKGNILERFSAQQFPDLHSELNLSSLELGDSALYFCASSVTPTDPSGNTIYFGEGSWLTVV.

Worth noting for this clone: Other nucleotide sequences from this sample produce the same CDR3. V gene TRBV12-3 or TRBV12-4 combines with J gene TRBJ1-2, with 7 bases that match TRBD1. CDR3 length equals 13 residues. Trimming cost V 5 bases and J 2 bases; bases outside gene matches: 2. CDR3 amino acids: CASSPTGNYGYTF. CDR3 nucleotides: TGTGCCAGCAGTCCGACAGGGAACTATGGCTACACCTTC.

CDR3 protein: CASSVEQPDEQYF. CDR3 coding DNA: TGTGCCAGCAGTGTTGAGCAGCCCGACGAGCAGTACTTC. The chain uses TRBV2 and TRBJ2-7; D is uncertain. The germline V gene has CDR1 SNHLY and CDR2 FYNNEI. V was trimmed by 4 bases and J by 5 bases, leaving 12 bases between them. This CDR3 region has 13 residues. The whole variable domain, remainder taken from reference TRBV2 and TRBJ2-7, is EPEVTQTPSHQVTQMGQEVILRCVPISNHLYFYWYRQILGQKVEFLVSFYNNEISEKSEIFDDQFSVERPDGSNFTLKIRSTKLEDSAMYFCASSVEQPDEQYFGPGTRLTVT.

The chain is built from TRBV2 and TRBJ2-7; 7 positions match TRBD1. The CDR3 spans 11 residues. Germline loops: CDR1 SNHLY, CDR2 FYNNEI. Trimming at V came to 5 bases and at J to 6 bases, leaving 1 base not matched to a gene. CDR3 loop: CASSRDSEQYF. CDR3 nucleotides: TGTGCCAGCAGTAGGGACAGCGAGCAGTACTTC.

The CDR3 protein is CASSVLTSGSADTQYF. The CDR3, as DNA: TGTGCCAGCAGTGTCCTGACTAGCGGGAGTGCAGATACGCAGTATTTT. The V gene is TRBV6-1, the J gene TRBJ2-3; 12 nucleotides match TRBD2. The CDR3 length is 16 residues. Germline V gene sequence: CDR1 MNHNS, CDR2 SASEGT. The V gene end was trimmed by 4 bases and the J gene end by 4 bases; junction bases not matched to a gene: 6.

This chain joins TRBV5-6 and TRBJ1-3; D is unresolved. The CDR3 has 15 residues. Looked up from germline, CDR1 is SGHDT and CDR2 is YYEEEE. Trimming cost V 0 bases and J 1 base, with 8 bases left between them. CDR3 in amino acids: CASSLEQLSGNTIYF. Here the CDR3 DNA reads TGTGCCAGCAGCTTGGAGCAGTTATCTGGAAACACCATATATTTT.

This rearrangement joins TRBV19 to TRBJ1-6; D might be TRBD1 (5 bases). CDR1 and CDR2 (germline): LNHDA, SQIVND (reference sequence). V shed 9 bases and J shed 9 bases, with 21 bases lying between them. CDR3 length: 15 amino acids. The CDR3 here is CASRQNLGEFSPLHF. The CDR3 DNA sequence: TGTGCCAGCAGACAGAACCTAGGGGAGTTTTCACCCCTCCACTTT.

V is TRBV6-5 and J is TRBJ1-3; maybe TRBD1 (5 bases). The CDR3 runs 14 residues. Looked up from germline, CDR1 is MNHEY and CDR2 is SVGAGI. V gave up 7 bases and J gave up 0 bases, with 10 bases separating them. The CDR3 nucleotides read TGTGCCAGCAAGCGCCAGGGCTCTGGAAACACCATATATTTT. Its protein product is CASKRQGSGNTIYF.

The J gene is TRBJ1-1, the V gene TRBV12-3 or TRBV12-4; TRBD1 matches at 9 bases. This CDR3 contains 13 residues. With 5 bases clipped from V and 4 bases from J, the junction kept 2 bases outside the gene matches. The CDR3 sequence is CASSGTGITEAFF. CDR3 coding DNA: TGTGCCAGCAGTGGGACAGGGATCACTGAAGCTTTCTTT.

The CDR3 bases are TGTGCCAGCAGTTACTCTGAGGGCGAGCAGTACTTC. As protein: CASSYSEGEQYF. The chain links TRBV6-2 or TRBV6-3 to TRBJ2-7, with D perhaps matching TRBD2 (5 bases). The CDR3 totals 12 residues. The V end lost 0 bases, the J end lost 6 bases, and 6 bases lay between the germline ends. CDR1 is MNHEY and CDR2 is SVGEGT in the germline V gene.

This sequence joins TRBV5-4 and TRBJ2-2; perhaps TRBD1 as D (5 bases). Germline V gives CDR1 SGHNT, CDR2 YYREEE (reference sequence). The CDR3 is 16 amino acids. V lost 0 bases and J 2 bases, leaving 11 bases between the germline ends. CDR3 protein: CASSLAARGNTGELFF. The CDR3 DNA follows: TGTGCCAGCAGCTTGGCCGCTAGGGGAAACACCGGGGAGCTGTTTTTT.

The chain's CDR3 is CASSFSGRAGNEQYF. CDR3 sequence (DNA): TGTGCCAGCAGCTTTAGCGGGAGGGCAGGAAACGAGCAGTACTTC. The J gene is TRBJ2-7, the V gene TRBV11-2, with TRBD2 matching 11 bases. Germline V CDR1 and CDR2: SGHAT, FQNNGV. The CDR3 is 15 residues long. J gave up 5 bases and V 3 bases, and 6 bases lay outside the gene matches.

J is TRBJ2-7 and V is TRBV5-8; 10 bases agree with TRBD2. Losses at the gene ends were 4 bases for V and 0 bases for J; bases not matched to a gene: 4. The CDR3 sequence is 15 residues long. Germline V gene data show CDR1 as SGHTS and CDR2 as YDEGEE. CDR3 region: CASSQTSGPSYEQYF. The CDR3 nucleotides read TGTGCCAGCAGCCAGACTAGCGGGCCCTCCTACGAGCAGTACTTC.

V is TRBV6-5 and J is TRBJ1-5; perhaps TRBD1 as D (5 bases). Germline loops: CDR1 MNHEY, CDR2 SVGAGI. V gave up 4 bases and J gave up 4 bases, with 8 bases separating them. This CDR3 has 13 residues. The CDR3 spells CASSSQGNQPQHF. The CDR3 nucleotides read TGTGCCAGCAGTTCGCAGGGAAATCAGCCCCAGCATTTT.

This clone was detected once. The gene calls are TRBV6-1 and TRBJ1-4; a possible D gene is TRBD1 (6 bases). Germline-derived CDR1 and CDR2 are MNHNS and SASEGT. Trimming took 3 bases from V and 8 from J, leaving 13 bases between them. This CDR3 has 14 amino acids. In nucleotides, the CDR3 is TGTGCCAGCAGTGAGGCAGGGGTGTGGGAAAAACTGTTTTTT. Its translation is CASSEAGVWEKLFF.

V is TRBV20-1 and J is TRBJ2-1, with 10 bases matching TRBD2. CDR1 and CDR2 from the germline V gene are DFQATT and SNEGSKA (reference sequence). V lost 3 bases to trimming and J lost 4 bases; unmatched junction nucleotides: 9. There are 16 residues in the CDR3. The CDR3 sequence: CSASGNSGRNYNEQFF. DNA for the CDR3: TGCAGTGCTAGTGGGAATAGCGGGAGGAATTACAATGAGCAGTTCTTC.

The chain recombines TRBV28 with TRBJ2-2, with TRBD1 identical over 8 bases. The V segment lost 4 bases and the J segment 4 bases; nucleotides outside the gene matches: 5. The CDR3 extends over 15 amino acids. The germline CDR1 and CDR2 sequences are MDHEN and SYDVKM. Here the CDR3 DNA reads TGTGCCAGCAGTTCCCTGACAGGGGTCACCGGGGAGCTGTTTTTT. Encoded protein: CASSSLTGVTGELFF. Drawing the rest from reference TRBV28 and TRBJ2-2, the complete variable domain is DVKVTQSSRYLVKRTGEKVFLECVQDMDHENMFWYRQDPGLGLRLIYFSYDVKMKEKGDIPEGYSVSREKKERFSLILESASTNQTSMYLCASSSLTGVTGELFFGEGSRLTVL.

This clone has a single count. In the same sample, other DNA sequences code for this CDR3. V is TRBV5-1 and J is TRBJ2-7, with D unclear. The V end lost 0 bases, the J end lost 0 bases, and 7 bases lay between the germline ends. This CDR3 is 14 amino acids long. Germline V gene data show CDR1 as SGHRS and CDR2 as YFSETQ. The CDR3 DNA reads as TGCGCCAGCAGCTTGGAACTGGTCTCCTACGAGCAGTACTTC. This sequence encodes CASSLELVSYEQYF.

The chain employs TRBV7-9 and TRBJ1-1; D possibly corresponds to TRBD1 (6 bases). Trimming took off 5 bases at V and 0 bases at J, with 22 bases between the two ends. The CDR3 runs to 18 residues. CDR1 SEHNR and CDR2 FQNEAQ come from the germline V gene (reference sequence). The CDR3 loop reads CASSRGWEGQFMNTEAFF. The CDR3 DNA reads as TGTGCCAGCAGCAGGGGGTGGGAAGGGCAGTTCATGAACACTGAAGCTTTCTTT.

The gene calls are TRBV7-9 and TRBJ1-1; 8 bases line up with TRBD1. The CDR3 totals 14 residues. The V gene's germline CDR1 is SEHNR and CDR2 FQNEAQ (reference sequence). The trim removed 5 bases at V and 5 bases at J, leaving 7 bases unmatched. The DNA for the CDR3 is TGTGCCAGCAGCCCGACAGGGGAGAAAACTGAAGCTTTCTTT. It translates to CASSPTGEKTEAFF. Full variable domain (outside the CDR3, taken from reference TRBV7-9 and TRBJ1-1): DTGVSQNPRHKITKRGQNVTFRCDPISEHNRLYWYRQTLGQGPEFLTYFQNEAQLEKSRLLSDRFSAERPKGSFSTLEIQRTEQGDSAMYLCASSPTGEKTEAFFGQGTRLTVV.